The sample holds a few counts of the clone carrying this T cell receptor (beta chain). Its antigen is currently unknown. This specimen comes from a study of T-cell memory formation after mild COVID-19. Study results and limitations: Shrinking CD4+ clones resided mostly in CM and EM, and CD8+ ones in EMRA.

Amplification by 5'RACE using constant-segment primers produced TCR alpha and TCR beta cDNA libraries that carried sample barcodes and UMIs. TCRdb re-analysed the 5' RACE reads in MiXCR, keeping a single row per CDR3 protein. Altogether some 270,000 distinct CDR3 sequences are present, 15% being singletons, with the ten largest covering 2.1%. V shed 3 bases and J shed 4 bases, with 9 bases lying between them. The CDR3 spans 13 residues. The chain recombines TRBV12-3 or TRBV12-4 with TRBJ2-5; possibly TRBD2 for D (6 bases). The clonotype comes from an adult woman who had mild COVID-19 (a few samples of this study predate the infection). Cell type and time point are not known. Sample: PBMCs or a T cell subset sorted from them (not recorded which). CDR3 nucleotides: TGTGCCAGCAGTTTTTGGGGAGGAGAGACCCAGTACTTC. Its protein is CASSFWGGETQYF.